This is a list of T cell receptor beta chains from one sample in a study of tumor T cells in aggressive B-cell lymphoma. The table came from immunoSEQ multiplex PCR; TCRdb's copy has only in-frame clones and leaves some out. The sample lists some 500 clones; over 75% were seen once. Sequenced sample: tumor tissue. These TCRs come from an adult with diffuse large B cell lymphoma. The CDR3 runs from the conserved cysteine through the conserved F or W.

cdr3_aa: CAWSVAGAGANVLTF; v_call: TRBV30
cdr3_aa: CASRGGLAGETQYF; v_call: TRBV7-9
cdr3_aa: CASSSQGALWGYTF; v_call: TRBV28
cdr3_aa: CATSRDWGTGYNEQFF; v_call: TRBV15
cdr3_aa: CASSLPGGVYEQYF; v_call: TRBV7-2
cdr3_aa: CASRLTSGSSYEQYF; v_call: TRBV28
cdr3_aa: CATSFIASGANVLTF; v_call: TRBV6-1
cdr3_aa: CASSLNRGITEAFF; v_call: TRBV5-1
cdr3_aa: CASSQPFPPGVRSSYEQYF; v_call: TRBV7-2
cdr3_aa: CASSLPANRNEQFF; v_call: TRBV5-1
cdr3_aa: CASSMMRNTEAFF; v_call: TRBV19
cdr3_aa: CASSVGFSPDTQYF; v_call: TRBV9